The 18 T cell receptor beta chains reported below all come from one sample, sequenced in a study of tissue T cells after allogeneic stem cell transplantation. The protocol was immunoSEQ multiplex PCR, while the TCRdb copy is restricted to in-frame clones and leaves out a portion. This table has 35,000 to 50,000 clones, more than 90% appearing once. Sequencing used blood, obtained before transplantation. The receptors were sampled from a woman aged 35 to 75 who later had graft-versus-host disease after an allogeneic stem cell transplant.

This chain uses TRBV9 with TRBJ2-1; TRBD1 is a possible D gene (6 bases). This CDR3 contains 15 residues. Germline CDR1 SGDLS, CDR2 YYNGEE. The ends were cut back, 0 bases at V and 7 bases at J, with 14 bases in the middle. This CDR3 reads CASSVGQGLDNEQFF. CDR3 sequence (DNA): TGTGCCAGCAGCGTAGGTCAGGGGTTGGATAATGAGCAGTTCTTC.

Here the CDR3 DNA reads TGCGCCAGCAGCCAAGCTCGCGGAACTAACTATGGCTACACCTTC. This translates into CASSQARGTNYGYTF. The V gene is TRBV4-1, the J gene TRBJ1-2, with D hard to call. Looked up from germline, CDR1 is MGHRA and CDR2 is YSYEKL. The CDR3 loop spans 15 amino acids. Trimming cost V 1 base and J 0 bases, with 9 bases left between them.

The chain joins TRBV15 to TRBJ2-5; D perhaps matches TRBD2 (5 bases). Deletions cut 5 bases from V and 3 bases from J, with 16 bases between. The germline CDR1 and CDR2 sequences are LNHNV and YYDKDF (reference sequence). This CDR3 region has 15 residues. The CDR3 DNA reads TGTGCCACCAGCTGGGAGCGGCTAACTGAAGAGACCCAGTACTTC. It specifies CATSWERLTEETQYF.

The chain joins TRBV27 to TRBJ2-7, with D possibly TRBD1 on 6 matching bases. CDR1 is MNHEY, CDR2 SMNVEV, per germline (reference sequence). CDR3 length: 14 amino acids. Trimming removed 6 bases at V and 3 bases at J, with 15 bases between. This CDR3 reads CASSPNRDHYEQYF. CDR3 in DNA: TGTGCCAGCAGCCCAAACAGGGACCACTACGAGCAGTACTTC.

This chain uses TRBV19 with TRBJ2-2, with TRBD1 as a possible D gene (6 bases). Germline assignment: CDR1 LNHDA and CDR2 SQIVND (reference sequence). This CDR3 region has 14 residues. Trimming took 0 bases from V and 6 from J, leaving 8 bases between them. The CDR3 region is CASSIEGQAGELFF. The CDR3 DNA follows: TGTGCCAGTAGTATAGAGGGACAAGCCGGGGAGCTGTTTTTT.

The chain recombines TRBV28 with TRBJ1-5; the D gene is possibly TRBD1 (6 bases). With 4 bases removed from V and 7 bases from J, the gap between germline ends came to 11 bases. This CDR3 contains 13 residues. Per germline, CDR1 MDHEN and CDR2 SYDVKM. Here the CDR3 reads CASSSRQVQPQHF. The CDR3 DNA reads as TGTGCCAGCAGTTCCCGACAGGTCCAGCCCCAGCATTTT.

The chain recombines TRBV3-1 (or the pseudogene TRBV3-2) with TRBJ2-3; the D gene is possibly TRBD1 (7 bases). The V end lost 4 bases, the J end lost 4 bases, and 9 bases lay between the germline ends. CDR1 LGHDT and CDR2 YNNKEL come from the germline V gene (reference sequence). The CDR3 extends over 13 amino acids. The CDR3 loop is CASSRRGADTQYF. CDR3 nucleotides: TGTGCCAGCAGCCGCAGGGGGGCAGATACGCAGTATTTT.

This clone was seen a single time. This chain links TRBV25-1 with TRBJ2-1; TRBD2 agrees at 9 bases. V trimming: 6 bases; J trimming: 5 bases; junction bases outside the gene matches: 2. CDR1 is MGHDK, CDR2 SYGVNS, per germline. The CDR3 has 13 amino acids. Written as DNA, the CDR3 is TGTGCCAGCAGGACTAGCGGTGACAATGAGCAGTTCTTC. It yields the protein CASRTSGDNEQFF.

V usage is TRBV12-3 or TRBV12-4 and J usage is TRBJ1-1; D perhaps matches TRBD1 (5 bases). CDR3 length: 12 residues. V gave up 5 bases and J gave up 7 bases, with 11 bases separating them. The CDR3 DNA is TGTGCCAGCAGTCCCCACCAGGGTGAAGCTTTCTTT. Its translation: CASSPHQGEAFF.

The gene calls are TRBV28 and TRBJ1-1; D call uncertain. The germline CDR1 and CDR2 sequences are MDHEN and SYDVKM. V dropped 7 bases and J dropped 4 bases, with 13 bases sitting between them. The CDR3 is 13 residues long. The CDR3 region has the DNA TGTGCCAGCATCGACTCCCCTTCCACTGAAGCTTTCTTT. Translated, it gives CASIDSPSTEAFF. The complete variable domain, with remaining parts taken from reference TRBV28 and TRBJ1-1, reads DVKVTQSSRYLVKRTGEKVFLECVQDMDHENMFWYRQDPGLGLRLIYFSYDVKMKEKGDIPEGYSVSREKKERFSLILESASTNQTSMYLCASIDSPSTEAFFGQGTRLTVV.

The chain couples TRBV5-1 to TRBJ2-2; D call uncertain. The V end was cut by 0 bases, the J end by 6 bases, with 12 bases between. The CDR3 covers 15 residues. Germline assignment: CDR1 SGHRS and CDR2 YFSETQ. This CDR3 is CASSLGLQDPGELFF. The DNA for the CDR3 is TGCGCCAGCAGCTTGGGACTCCAGGATCCCGGGGAGCTGTTTTTT. The full variable domain, with the rest looked up from reference TRBV5-1 and TRBJ2-2, is KAGVTQTPRYLIKTRGQQVTLSCSPISGHRSVSWYQQTPGQGLQFLFEYFSETQRNKGNFPGRFSGRQFSNSRSEMNVSTLELGDSALYLCASSLGLQDPGELFFGEGSRLTVL.

This clone occurred once. This chain links TRBV4-3 with TRBJ2-7; D not certain. CDR1 is LGHNA, CDR2 YSLEER, per germline. Between the trimmed V and J ends, which lost 2 bases and 5 bases, there was a span of 28 bases. CDR3 length: 19 residues. This chain's CDR3 is CASSQLRSSPDLGLNEQYF. CDR3 sequence (DNA): TGCGCCAGCAGCCAACTCAGGTCTTCCCCCGACCTCGGATTAAACGAGCAGTACTTC.

V gene TRBV10-3 combines with J gene TRBJ2-5; no reliable D call. The CDR3 length is 13 residues. Deletions cut 5 bases from V and 5 bases from J, with 12 bases between. Germline-derived CDR1 and CDR2 are ENHRY and SYGVKD. CDR3 in amino acids: CAISSSGGETQYF. The DNA of the CDR3 is TGTGCCATCAGTTCCAGTGGCGGTGAGACCCAGTACTTC.

The J gene is TRBJ1-2, the V gene TRBV7-9; a possible D gene is TRBD1 (5 bases). Trimming stripped 4 bases from V and 2 bases from J, with 14 bases between. The CDR3 has 15 amino acids. Germline V CDR1 and CDR2: SEHNR, FQNEAQ (reference sequence). Written as DNA, the CDR3 is TGTGCCAGCAGCTCTTTAGGTCGGGGCAACTATGGCTACACCTTC. Residues: CASSSLGRGNYGYTF.

The V gene is TRBV3-1 (or the pseudogene TRBV3-2), the J gene TRBJ2-1; 16 nucleotides match TRBD2. The V gene end was trimmed by 3 bases and the J gene end by 7 bases; junction bases not matched to a gene: 3. There are 16 residues in the CDR3. Germline assignment: CDR1 LGHDT and CDR2 YNNKEL (reference sequence). The CDR3 is CASSQGLAGGFNEQFF. CDR3 coding DNA: TGTGCCAGCAGCCAGGGACTAGCGGGAGGGTTTAATGAGCAGTTCTTC.

V and J are TRBV2 and TRBJ2-2; weak D call: TRBD1 (6 bases). The CDR3 covers 14 residues. Germline CDR1 SNHLY, CDR2 FYNNEI. Trimming took off 7 bases at V and 4 bases at J, with 13 bases between the two ends. The CDR3 DNA reads TGTGCCAGCAAGGGGCAGGGGACCACCGGGGAGCTGTTTTTT. It yields the protein CASKGQGTTGELFF.

The chain joins TRBV7-2 to TRBJ2-5, with D tentatively TRBD2 (6 bases). Germline-derived CDR1 and CDR2 are SGHTA and FQGNSA. The CDR3 extends over 13 amino acids. V lost 4 bases to trimming and J lost 5 bases, with 11 bases between them. Here the CDR3 reads CASSSGTLETQYF. As DNA, the CDR3 is TGTGCCAGCAGCTCCGGGACTTTGGAGACCCAGTACTTC. Based on the CDR3 plus reference TRBV7-2 and TRBJ2-5, the full variable domain is GAGVSQSPSNKVTEKGKDVELRCDPISGHTALYWYRQSLGQGLEFLIYFQGNSAPDKSGLPSDRFSAERTGGSVSTLTIQRTQQEDSAVYLCASSSGTLETQYFGPGTRLLVL.

The chain links TRBV18 to TRBJ2-5; 8 nucleotides align to TRBD2. CDR1 is KGHSH, CDR2 LQKENI, per germline. The V and J ends lost 10 bases and 5 bases, in that order; junction bases with no gene match: 9. CDR3 length equals 13 residues. In DNA form, the CDR3 reads TGTGCCACTACTAGCGGAGACTTGGAGACCCAGTACTTC. Its protein product is CATTSGDLETQYF.